Described below is a single TCR beta chain sequence and its context. What it recognizes is unknown. The repertoire was sequenced with immunoSEQ multiplex PCR; TCRdb's copy has only in-frame clones and lacks some. This sample has around 30,000 clones, with about three quarters found just once. The V and J ends lost 0 bases and 5 bases respectively, with 8 bases between them. The CDR3 has 14 amino acids. Per germline, CDR1 SGHVS and CDR2 FQNEAQ. The data were taken from a study of a mutant IDH1 vaccine in newly diagnosed glioma. In the study overall: The sex distribution of treated patients was about 62% male and about 38% female, with a mean age of roughly 40 years. Patients had received radiotherapy, temozolomide, or both previously, most receiving both.

Notes on the study in general: Pseudoprogression seemed unrelated to changes in top peripheral T cell clonotypes. Across multiple MHC alleles, around 93% of patients had vaccine-induced responses.

The time point: baseline, week 1 (first vaccination visit). The treatment is: pre-vaccination baseline after standard-of-care therapy. The chain has TRBV7-8 and TRBJ1-5; D is undetermined. This receptor was identified in a man aged 45-60 years with glioma. Some clones in this sample may be carry-over from other donors' samples. Source: peripheral blood mononuclear cells (PBMCs), taken from a glioma patient treated with radiotherapy, temozolomide or both. The CDR3 loop reads CASSLAYTDQPQHF. In nucleotides, the CDR3 is TGTGCCAGCAGCTTAGCTTACACCGATCAGCCCCAGCATTTT.